Given below is one T cell receptor beta chain in context. Its antigen is currently not known. Qualities for individual bases were not recorded, and no much larger clone is one base off. The germline V gene supplies CDR1 SQVTM and CDR2 ANQGSEA. At the junction V is shortened by 4 bases and J by 7 bases, with 40 bases in between. The CDR3 runs 21 residues from the cysteine to the phenylalanine. Only the CDR3 part of the read is kept: 63 bases, read in frame from the first base. These data come from a study of early stage breast cancer tumors (dated by TCRdb to about 2017). In terms of the full investigation: Of the roughly 15 invasive breast tumors, 12 to 13 were found to be estrogen receptor-positive, progesterone receptor-positive and HER2-negative. Of the 12 ER+/PR+/HER2- tumors, eight were classified as invasive ductal carcinomas and four as invasive lobular carcinomas. On average, each sample had 8.5 to 10-fold read coverage. Across all samples, 2,651,842 templates representing about 1 million unique clonotypes were detected. General conclusions and limits of the study: Chain pairing and functional markers such as CD4, CD8 and FOXP3 were not captured by bulk genomic DNA sequencing of unsorted cells. Enriched TCRB sequences shared across patients were mostly commonly generated sequences, unlikely to play an important role in the tumor microenvironment. Because the cohort was small, analysis by tumor subtype was not possible. Tumors showed approximately 2.4-fold higher T cell density and higher clonality than adjacent normal breast tissue. Repertoires from blood and normal breast were more alike than repertoires from blood and tumor, and in about 85% of the 16 patients, comparing each tissue with blood separated tumor from normal.

Every sample was amplified as two independent genomic DNA replicates, using approximately 550 ng for blood and approximately 1.5 ug for tumor or normal breast. Following the manufacturer's instructions, the ImmunoSeq Intro kit was used to carry out TCRB sequencing on genomic DNA. Multiplex PCR was run for around 30 cycles using proprietary primers and spike-in control sequences for absolute quantification. Single-end 150-bp reads were used to sequence an 87-bp fragment spanning the CDR3 and the flanking V and J genes. Seven samples, with two replicates for each sample, were multiplexed per lane of an Illumina MiSeq using version 3.0 chemistry. Processing in the source paper ran as follows. The vendor's proprietary pipeline handled the raw data processing, merging both replicates into a single result for each sample. Clonotypes were defined as productive rearrangements sharing the V-gene family, CDR3 amino acid sequence and J-gene segment. Clonality was calculated as 1 minus the normalized Shannon entropy (Pielou evenness) of TCRB abundances. T cell density was estimated by dividing total templates by the number of input cells inferred from the DNA input amount. Total repertoire diversity and clonality were estimated with Recon using default parameters. Tumor-enriched clonotypes were defined as having over 0.1% abundance in tumor and at least 32-fold higher abundance than in normal breast. Entries here come from immuneACCESS through TCRdb and include only in-frame sequences with V and J called. Some clones fail to appear in such tables; in the studies checked, an unresolved V gene covers under half of the shortfall, and the cause of the remainder is unknown. D and trimming come from the DNA, and the V and J calls and clone size come from that table. In all, the sample holds about 6,500 clones, and over 60% of those were seen once. About 13% of the sample is held by the ten biggest clonotypes.

Adjacent normal breast tissue was collected about 2-4.5 cm away from the tumor, rinsed in PBS and stored in prechilled RNAlater. Because of high lipid content and low cell density, about 85-300 mg of normal breast tissue was often needed to obtain sufficient DNA. The study profiled bulk TCR beta-chain repertoires in matched peripheral blood, tumor and adjacent normal breast tissue taken from more than 15 patients with early-stage breast cancer. The Qiagen AllPrep DNA/RNA Mini kit was used for genomic DNA extraction. This receptor was obtained from a person between 50 and 60 years old with breast cancer. The source material was normal breast tissue next to the tumor. The chain uses TRBV29-1 and TRBJ2-5, and the D gene may be TRBD2, 6 bases matching. The CDR3 region has the sequence CSVVWAHRREFNKILVGTQYF. The DNA reads TGCAGCGTTGTTTGGGCTCACCGCCGGGAGTTCAATAAGATCCTTGTAGGGACCCAGTACTTC.